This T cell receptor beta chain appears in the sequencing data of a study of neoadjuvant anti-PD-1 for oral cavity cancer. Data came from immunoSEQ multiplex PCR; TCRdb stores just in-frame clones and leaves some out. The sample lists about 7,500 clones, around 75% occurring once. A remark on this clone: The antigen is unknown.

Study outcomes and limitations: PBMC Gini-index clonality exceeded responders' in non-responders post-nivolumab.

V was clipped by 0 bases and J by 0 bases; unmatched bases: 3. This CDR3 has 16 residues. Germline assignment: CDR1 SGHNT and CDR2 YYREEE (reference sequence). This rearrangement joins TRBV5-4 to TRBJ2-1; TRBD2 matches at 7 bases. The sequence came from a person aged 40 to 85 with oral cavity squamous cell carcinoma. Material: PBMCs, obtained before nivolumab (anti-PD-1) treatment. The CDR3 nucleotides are TGTGCCAGCAGCTTGGGCCCGGGGGGCTCCTACAATGAGCAGTTCTTC. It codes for CASSLGPGGSYNEQFF.